A selection of T cell receptor beta chains follows, all from one sample in a study of CD8+ T cells in alopecia areata. Using immunoSEQ multiplex PCR, the repertoire was profiled, and TCRdb retains in-frame clones only, with some absent. This sample has approximately 130,000 clones, with less than 50% found just once. The source material was NKG2D-low CD8+ T cells sorted from blood. These receptor sequences come from a human donor with alopecia areata. The CDR3 runs from the conserved cysteine through the conserved F or W. D genes are given only for firm matches. Part of the rows lack a size; the others show once, few, many or a class for expanded clones.

V	size	D	J	CDR3	DNA
TRBV30	.	.	TRBJ2-1	CAWSVGLADNEQFF	TGTGCCTGGAGTGTAGGGCTAGCAGACAATGAGCAGTTCTTC
TRBV14	.	.	TRBJ2-2	CASRLTGELFF	TGTGCCAGCCGTTTAACCGGGGAGCTGTTTTTT
TRBV29-1	.	.	TRBJ2-7	CSVGEGHEQYF	TGCAGCGTTGGTGAGGGTCACGAGCAGTACTTC
TRBV5-1	.	.	TRBJ2-7	CASSLGEGLYEQYF	TGCGCCAGCAGCTTGGGTGAGGGCCTATACGAGCAGTACTTC
TRBV29-1	.	TRBD2	TRBJ2-1	CSVGLSNEQFF	TGCAGCGTGGGACTATCGAATGAGCAGTTCTTC
TRBV28	few	.	TRBJ2-1	CASSSLAHNEQFF	TGTGCCAGCAGTTCACTGGCCCACAATGAGCAGTTCTTC
TRBV4-1	.	.	TRBJ2-5	CASSQGVEQETQYF	TGCGCCAGCAGCCAAGGGGTTGAACAAGAGACCCAGTACTTC
TRBV30	few	.	TRBJ1-1	CAWTGLGNTEAFF	TGTGCCTGGACCGGACTGGGGAACACTGAAGCTTTCTTT
TRBV30	.	.	TRBJ1-1	CAWRGSGEAFF	TGTGCCTGGAGGGGATCTGGGGAAGCTTTCTTT
TRBV4-2	once	.	TRBJ2-7	CASSQEPGTIYEQYF	TGTGCCAGCAGCCAAGAGCCAGGGACCATCTACGAGCAGTACTTC
TRBV29-1	.	.	TRBJ1-1	CSVDRGGTEAFF	TGCAGCGTTGATAGGGGCGGCACTGAAGCTTTCTTT
TRBV7-9	.	.	TRBJ2-7	CASSLVPYEQYF	TGTGCCAGCAGCTTAGTCCCCTACGAGCAGTACTTC
TRBV29-1	.	TRBD2	TRBJ2-7	CSVPGGLYEQYF	TGCAGCGTTCCGGGGGGACTCTACGAGCAGTACTTC
TRBV5-1	.	TRBD1	TRBJ2-3	CASSSGTGADTQYF	TGCGCCAGCAGCTCCGGGACAGGGGCAGATACGCAGTATTTT